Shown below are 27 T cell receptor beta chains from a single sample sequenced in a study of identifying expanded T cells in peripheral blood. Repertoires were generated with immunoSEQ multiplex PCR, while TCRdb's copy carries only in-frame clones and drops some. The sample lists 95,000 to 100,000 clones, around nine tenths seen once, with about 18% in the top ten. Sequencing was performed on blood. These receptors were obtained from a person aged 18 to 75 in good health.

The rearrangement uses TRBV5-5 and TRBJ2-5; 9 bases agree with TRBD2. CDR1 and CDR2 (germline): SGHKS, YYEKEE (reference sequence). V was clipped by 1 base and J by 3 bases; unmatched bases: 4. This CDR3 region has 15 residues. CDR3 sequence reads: CASSLSASGEETQYF. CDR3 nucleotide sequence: TGTGCCAGCAGCTTGTCGGCTAGCGGGGAAGAGACCCAGTACTTC.

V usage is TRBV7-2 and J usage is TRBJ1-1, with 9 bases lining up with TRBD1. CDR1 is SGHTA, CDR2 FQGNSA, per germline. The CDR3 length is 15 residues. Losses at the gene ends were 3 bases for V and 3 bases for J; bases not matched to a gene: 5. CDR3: CASSLTGGQDTEAFF. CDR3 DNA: TGTGCCAGCAGCTTGACAGGGGGGCAGGACACTGAAGCTTTCTTT.

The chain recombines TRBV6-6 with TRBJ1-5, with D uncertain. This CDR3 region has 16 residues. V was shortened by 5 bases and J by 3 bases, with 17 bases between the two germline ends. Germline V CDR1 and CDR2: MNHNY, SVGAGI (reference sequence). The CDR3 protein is CASSLAVGRNNQPQHF. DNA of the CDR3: TGTGCCAGCAGTCTCGCTGTAGGTAGAAACAATCAGCCCCAGCATTTT.

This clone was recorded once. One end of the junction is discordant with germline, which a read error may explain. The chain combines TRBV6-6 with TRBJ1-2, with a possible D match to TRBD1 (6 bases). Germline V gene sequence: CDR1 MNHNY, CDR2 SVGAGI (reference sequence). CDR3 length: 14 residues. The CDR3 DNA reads TGTGCCAGCACTTACGACAGGACTAACTATGGCTACACCTTC. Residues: CASTYDRTNYGYTF.

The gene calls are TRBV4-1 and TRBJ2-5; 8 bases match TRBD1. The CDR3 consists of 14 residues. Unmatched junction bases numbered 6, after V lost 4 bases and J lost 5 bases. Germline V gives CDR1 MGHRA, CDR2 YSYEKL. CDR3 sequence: CASSLQGAGETQYF. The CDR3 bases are TGCGCCAGCAGCCTCCAGGGGGCCGGGGAGACCCAGTACTTC.

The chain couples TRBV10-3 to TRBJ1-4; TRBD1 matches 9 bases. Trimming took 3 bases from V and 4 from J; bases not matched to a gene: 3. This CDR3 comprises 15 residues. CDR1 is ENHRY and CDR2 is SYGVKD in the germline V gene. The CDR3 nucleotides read TGTGCCATCAGTGATGCGGGACAGGGTAATGAAAAACTGTTTTTT. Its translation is CAISDAGQGNEKLFF.

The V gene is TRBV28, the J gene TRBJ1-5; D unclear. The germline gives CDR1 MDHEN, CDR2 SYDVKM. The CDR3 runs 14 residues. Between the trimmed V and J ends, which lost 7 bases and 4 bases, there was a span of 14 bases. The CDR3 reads CASTGLLGNQPQHF. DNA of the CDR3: TGTGCCAGCACTGGACTCCTAGGGAATCAGCCCCAGCATTTT.

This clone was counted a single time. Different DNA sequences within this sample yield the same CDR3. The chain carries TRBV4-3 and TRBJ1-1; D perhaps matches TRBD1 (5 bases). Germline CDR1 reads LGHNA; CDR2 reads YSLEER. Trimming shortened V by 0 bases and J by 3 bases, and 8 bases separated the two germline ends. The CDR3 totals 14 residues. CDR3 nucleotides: TGCGCCAGCAGCCAAGACTCAGGGTACACTGAAGCTTTCTTT. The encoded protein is CASSQDSGYTEAFF.

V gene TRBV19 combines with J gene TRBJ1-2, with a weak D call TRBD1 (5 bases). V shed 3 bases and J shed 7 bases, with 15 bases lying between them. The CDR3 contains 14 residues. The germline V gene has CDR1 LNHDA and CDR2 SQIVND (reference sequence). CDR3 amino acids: CASSIIEKGSGYTF. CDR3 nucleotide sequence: TGTGCCAGTAGTATTATTGAAAAGGGGTCTGGCTACACCTTC.

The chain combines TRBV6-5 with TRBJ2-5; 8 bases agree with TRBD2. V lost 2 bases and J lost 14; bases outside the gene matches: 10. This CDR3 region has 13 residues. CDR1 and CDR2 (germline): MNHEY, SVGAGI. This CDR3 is CASSYALAAPRYF. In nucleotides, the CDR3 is TGTGCCAGCAGTTACGCACTAGCGGCCCCGCGATACTTC.

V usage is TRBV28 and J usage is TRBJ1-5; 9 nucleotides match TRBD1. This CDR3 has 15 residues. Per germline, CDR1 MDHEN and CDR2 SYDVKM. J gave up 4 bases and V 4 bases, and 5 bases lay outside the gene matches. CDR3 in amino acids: CASSYGGQGNQPQHF. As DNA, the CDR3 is TGTGCCAGCAGTTATGGAGGACAGGGGAATCAGCCCCAGCATTTT.

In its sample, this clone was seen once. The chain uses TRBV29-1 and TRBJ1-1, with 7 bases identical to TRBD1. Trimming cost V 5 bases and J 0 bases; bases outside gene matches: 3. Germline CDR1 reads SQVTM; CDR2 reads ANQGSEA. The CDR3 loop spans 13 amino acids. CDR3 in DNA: TGCAGCGTTATGGGACAGTTGAACACTGAAGCTTTCTTT. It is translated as CSVMGQLNTEAFF.

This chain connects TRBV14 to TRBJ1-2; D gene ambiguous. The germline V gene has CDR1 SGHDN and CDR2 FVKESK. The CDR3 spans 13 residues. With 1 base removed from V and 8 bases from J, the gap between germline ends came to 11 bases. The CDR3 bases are TGTGCCAGCAGCCAAGTTCAGGCCTTGGGCTACACCTTC. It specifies CASSQVQALGYTF.

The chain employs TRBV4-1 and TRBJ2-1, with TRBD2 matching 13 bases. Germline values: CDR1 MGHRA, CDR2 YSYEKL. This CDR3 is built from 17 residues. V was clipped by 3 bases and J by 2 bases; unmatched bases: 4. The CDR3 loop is CASSQEGLAGTYNEQFF. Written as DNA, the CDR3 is TGCGCCAGCAGCCAGGAGGGACTAGCGGGGACCTACAATGAGCAGTTCTTC.

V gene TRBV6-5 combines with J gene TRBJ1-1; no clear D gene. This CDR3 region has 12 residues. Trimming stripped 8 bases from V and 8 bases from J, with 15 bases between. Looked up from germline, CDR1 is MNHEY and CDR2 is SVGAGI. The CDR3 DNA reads TGTGCCAGCGCCCAGTTCCGGGAGGAAGCTTTCTTT. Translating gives CASAQFREEAFF.

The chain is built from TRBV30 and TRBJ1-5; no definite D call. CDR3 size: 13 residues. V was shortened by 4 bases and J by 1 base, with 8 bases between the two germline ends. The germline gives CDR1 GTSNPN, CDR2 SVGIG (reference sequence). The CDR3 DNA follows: TGTGCCTGGACGTTGGGCAGCAATCAGCCCCAGCATTTT. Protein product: CAWTLGSNQPQHF.

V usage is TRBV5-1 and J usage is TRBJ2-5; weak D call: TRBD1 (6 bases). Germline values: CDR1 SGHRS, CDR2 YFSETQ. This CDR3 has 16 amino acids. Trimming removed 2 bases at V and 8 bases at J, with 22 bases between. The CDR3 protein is CASSLHQQGRGTTQYF. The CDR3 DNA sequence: TGCGCCAGCAGCTTACATCAACAGGGCAGAGGGACAACCCAGTACTTC.

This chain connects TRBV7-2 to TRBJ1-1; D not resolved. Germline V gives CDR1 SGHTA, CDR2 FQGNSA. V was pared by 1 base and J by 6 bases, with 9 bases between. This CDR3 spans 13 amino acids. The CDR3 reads CASSLDVVAEAFF. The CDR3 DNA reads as TGTGCCAGCAGCTTAGATGTTGTGGCTGAAGCTTTCTTT.

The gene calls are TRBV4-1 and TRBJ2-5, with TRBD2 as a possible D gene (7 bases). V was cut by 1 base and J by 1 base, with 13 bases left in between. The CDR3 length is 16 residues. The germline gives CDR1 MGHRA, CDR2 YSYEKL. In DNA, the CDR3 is TGCGCCAGCAGCCAAGGCGAGGGGGAGGGCCAAGAGACCCAGTACTTC. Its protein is CASSQGEGEGQETQYF.

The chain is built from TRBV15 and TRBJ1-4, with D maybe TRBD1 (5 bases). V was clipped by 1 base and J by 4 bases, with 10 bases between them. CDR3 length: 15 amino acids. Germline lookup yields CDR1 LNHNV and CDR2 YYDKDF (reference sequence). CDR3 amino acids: CATSRGGADNEKLFF. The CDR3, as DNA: TGTGCCACCAGCAGAGGAGGGGCCGATAATGAAAAACTGTTTTTT.

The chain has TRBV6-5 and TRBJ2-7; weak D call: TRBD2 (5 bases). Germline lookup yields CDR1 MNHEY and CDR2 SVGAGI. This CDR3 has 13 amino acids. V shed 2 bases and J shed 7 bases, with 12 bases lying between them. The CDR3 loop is CASSYPSTGEQYF. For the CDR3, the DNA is TGTGCCAGCAGTTACCCCTCTACGGGGGAGCAGTACTTC.

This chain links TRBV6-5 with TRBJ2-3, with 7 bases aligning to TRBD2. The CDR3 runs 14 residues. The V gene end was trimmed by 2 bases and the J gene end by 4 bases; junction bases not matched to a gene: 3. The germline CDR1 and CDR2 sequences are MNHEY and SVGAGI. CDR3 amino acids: CASSYGGEADTQYF. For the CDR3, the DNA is TGTGCCAGCAGTTACGGGGGGGAGGCAGATACGCAGTATTTT.

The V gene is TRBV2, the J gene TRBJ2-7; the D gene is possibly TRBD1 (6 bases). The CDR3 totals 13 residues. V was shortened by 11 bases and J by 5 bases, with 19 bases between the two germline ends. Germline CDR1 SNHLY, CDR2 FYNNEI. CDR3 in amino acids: CAGTKQGLDEQYF. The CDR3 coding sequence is TGTGCCGGAACAAAACAGGGCCTAGACGAGCAGTACTTC.

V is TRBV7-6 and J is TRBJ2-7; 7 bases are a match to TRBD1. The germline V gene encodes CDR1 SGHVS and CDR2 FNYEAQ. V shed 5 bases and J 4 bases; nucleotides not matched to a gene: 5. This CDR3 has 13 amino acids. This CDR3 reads CASSPWDRYEQYF. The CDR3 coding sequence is TGTGCCAGCAGCCCTTGGGACAGATACGAGCAGTACTTC.

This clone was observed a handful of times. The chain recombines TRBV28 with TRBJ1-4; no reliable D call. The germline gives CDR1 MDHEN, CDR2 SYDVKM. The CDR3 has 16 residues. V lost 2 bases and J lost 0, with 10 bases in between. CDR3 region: CASSLDGGATNEKLFF. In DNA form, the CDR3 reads TGTGCCAGCAGTTTAGACGGAGGAGCAACTAATGAAAAACTGTTTTTT. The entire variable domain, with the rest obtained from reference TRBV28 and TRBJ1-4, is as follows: DVKVTQSSRYLVKRTGEKVFLECVQDMDHENMFWYRQDPGLGLRLIYFSYDVKMKEKGDIPEGYSVSREKKERFSLILESASTNQTSMYLCASSLDGGATNEKLFFGSGTQLSVL.

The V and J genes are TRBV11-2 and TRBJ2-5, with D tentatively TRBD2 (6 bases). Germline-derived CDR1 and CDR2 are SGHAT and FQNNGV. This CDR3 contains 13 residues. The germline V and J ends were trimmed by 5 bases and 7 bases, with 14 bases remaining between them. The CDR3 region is CASSPGVAGTQYF. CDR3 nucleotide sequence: TGTGCCAGCAGCCCGGGGGTTGCGGGGACCCAGTACTTC. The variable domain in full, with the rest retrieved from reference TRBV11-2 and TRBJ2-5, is EAGVAQSPRYKIIEKRQSVAFWCNPISGHATLYWYQQILGQGPKLLIQFQNNGVVDDSQLPKDRFSAERLKGVDSTLKIQPAKLEDSAVYLCASSPGVAGTQYFGPGTRLLVL.

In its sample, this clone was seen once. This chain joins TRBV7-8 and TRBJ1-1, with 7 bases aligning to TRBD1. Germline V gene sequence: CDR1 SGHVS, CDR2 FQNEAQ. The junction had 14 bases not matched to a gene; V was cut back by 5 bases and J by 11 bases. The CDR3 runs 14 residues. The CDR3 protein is CASSPSGGPARAFF. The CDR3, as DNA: TGTGCCAGCAGCCCCTCAGGGGGGCCTGCCAGGGCTTTCTTT.